This TCR beta chain is from a study of human T cells and chemical hapten exposure. On the study more broadly: Patients got weekly scalp diphenylcyclopropenone doses over the roughly 24-week study. Study-wide findings and caveats: PT1 expanded TCR counts and patch test score were linked, and their correlation was positive.

Germline V CDR1 and CDR2: MNHNY, SVGAGI (reference sequence). Deletions cut 6 bases from V and 5 bases from J, with 15 bases between. The CDR3 is made up of 14 amino acids. As to time point: patch test 2, 6 weeks after DPC sensitization. Treatment given: therapeutic diphenylcyclopropenone sensitization with weekly scalp DPC. This clonotype appeared a few times. Its specificity is unknown. Unique molecular identifiers were affixed to discrete cDNA molecules within the library. Original methodology: Samples ranged from roughly 23,224 to 690,600 TCRs, with a median of approximately 90,000. TCRdb recomputed calls from the RACE reads with MiXCR, one row per CDR3 protein. The V and J calls and clone size are TCRdb's, not the authors'. The table lists 330,000 or so distinct CDR3 sequences, more than 5% of them singletons.

The chain recombines TRBV6-6 with TRBJ2-3, with D possibly TRBD1 on 6 matching bases. The sequencing here drew on whole blood, taken in connection with sensitization to the hapten diphenylcyclopropenone (DPC). The source of this sequence is a woman aged 18 to 35 with alopecia areata. Some clones in this sample may be carry-over from other donors' samples. Here the CDR3 DNA reads TGTGCCAGCAGATTTAGCCTAGGGGGAGATACGCAGTATTTT. Its translation is CASRFSLGGDTQYF.